This record covers a single TCR beta chain. Its antigen specificity is not known. Per-nucleotide qualities are absent, and no much larger clonotype sits a single base away. The record originates from a study of regulatory T cells in long-lasting Graves disease (dated by TCRdb to the early 2020s). Background for the entire study: Patients with newly diagnosed Graves' disease had been on antithyroid drugs for under 3 months. This study used TCR sequencing and RNA sequencing of peripheral blood to compare persistent Graves' disease patients against newly diagnosed Graves' disease patients. The study took place in China and was registered as a clinical trial. A total of roughly 33 samples were covered by TCR sequencing, comprising roughly 13 persistent and around 20 newly diagnosed Graves' disease patients.

The time point label, as the study defines it: newly diagnosed GD, antithyroid drugs for less than 3 months. For both TCR sequencing and RNA sequencing, RNA was extracted from PBMCs in TRIzol. The diagnosis of Graves' disease followed American Thyroid Association guidelines. Patients for the study were recruited at an endocrinology department in Xi'an, China. Each patient gave roughly 8.4 milliliters of peripheral blood, collected in an EDTA anticoagulant tube. PBMCs were isolated by Ficoll Paque Plus density gradient separation without further T cell sorting. An Agilent 2100 Bioanalyzer and agarose gel were used to check RNA quality, while a NanoDrop 2000 measured RNA concentration. CDR1 and CDR2 were assigned from the germline V gene (reference sequence) as LNHNV and YYDKDF. The cysteine opens and the phenylalanine closes a CDR3 of 16 amino acids. Of the read, only the CDR3 DNA is kept; its 48 bases are in frame from base 1. V lost 2 bases and J lost 1 base, and the count of bases not matched to a germline gene is 0.

Findings and caveats that apply to the study as a whole: Because the primary lesion, thyroid tissue, could not be accessed, the study looked at peripheral blood alone. Only the TCR beta chain was sequenced and analyzed. Preferential use of TRBV28, TRBJ1-2 and TRBJ2-5 was observed in persistent disease, whereas TRBV20-1 and TRBJ2-1 were favored in newly diagnosed disease. A larger number of public clonotypes was shared among persistent patients (fewer than 3,000) than among newly diagnosed patients (around 970). The small sample size was acknowledged by the authors as a limitation that may reduce accuracy. Lower TCR Shannon entropy and fewer highly expanded clones were observed in persistent Graves' disease patients than in newly diagnosed patients, which suggested clonal expansion.

Libraries were constructed by multiplex PCR. These reads were obtained on an Illumina HiSeq 4000. To build TCR beta libraries, CDR3 regions were amplified by Arm-PCR using iRepertoire HTBI primers. Gel purification was performed on PCR products prior to sequencing. The authors' analysis ran thus. Gene usage analysis of CDR3 amino acid clonotypes used the 50 to 70 TRBV and more than 13 TRBJ segments found across samples. Filtered high-quality paired reads were merged into contigs using COPE and FqMerger. BLAST was used to align contigs to IMGT TRBV, TRBD and TRBJ reference genes, and CDR3 was defined according to IMGT. Clonotypes above 0.1% frequency were classified as highly expanded clones. Shannon entropy served as the measure of repertoire diversity, while the Gini coefficient captured V-J evenness. Public clonotypes were defined as clonotypes shared by more than one individual. The public reads were reprocessed in TCRdb via fastp at Q25 and MiXCR, keeping in-frame beta chains. Each entry merges the rows of one CDR3 protein and shows their most common DNA and genes. The V and J calls come from TCRdb's annotation, not from the publication. Here the sample has about 530,000 distinct CDR3 sequences; around 16% occur a single time. Roughly 25% of the sample belongs to the ten largest clones.

This same sample was also taken into another study, of T cells in Graves' hyperthyroidism and ophthalmopathy. Drawing on the second study: Stable Graves' hyperthyroidism was defined as no progression to ophthalmopathy during 18 months of follow-up. Hyperthyroidism patients were newly diagnosed, had a disease duration of under 2 months, and were aged 18 to 65 years. The study excluded patients with uncontrolled infections, other autoimmune diseases, pregnancy or lactation. Diagnoses relied on clinical symptoms, serum thyroxine and TRAb, thyroid ultrasound and orbital computed tomography. For the first round of RT-PCR on the TCR CDR3, the HTBI primer set was used together with the Qiagen OneStep RT-PCR kit. Blood samples also contained most of the expanded thyroid clonotypes (frequency above 0.001), which suggests that blood repertoires may reflect thyroid immune responses. A model built on a 13 V-J signature distinguished ophthalmopathy from stable hyperthyroidism, reaching around 90% sensitivity and under 84% specificity in cross-validation and 80%/75% in testing. During validation, the model predicted progression to ophthalmopathy a median of approximately 6.5 months ahead of onset, with 70.59% sensitivity and roughly 72% specificity. A discovery cohort of around 98 patients, fewer than 50 with Graves' ophthalmopathy and 57 with stable Graves' hyperthyroidism, was used to find distinguishing TCR V-J signatures. Prospective prediction of ophthalmopathy was tested in an independent validation cohort consisting of fewer than 20 hyperthyroidism patients and approximately 16 patients who later progressed to ophthalmopathy. The approximately 97 discovery patients were randomly divided into training and test sets at a 7:3 ratio. The study also compared thyroid tissue and blood T-cell repertoires from about six Graves' hyperthyroidism patients. After sampling, hyperthyroidism patients received methimazole starting at 30 mg daily, and ophthalmopathy patients received high-dose intravenous methylprednisolone. A second multiplex PCR round built the libraries, followed by size selection and purification. Sequencing of the libraries was done on an Illumina HiSeq2000 using paired-end 100 bp reads. Raw data were processed with SOAPnuke, discarding reads with adapters, uncalled bases, mean Phred below 15, or no exact constant-primer or identifier match. COPE v1.2.5 was used to merge the high-quality paired reads, and each unique nucleotide sequence was defined as a clonotype. MiTCR v1.1 was used to align clonotypes to the IMGT TRBV, TRBD and TRBJ reference segments. Analysis was restricted to V-J combinations with a frequency above 0.0001, which covered just over 98% of repertoires. The TCS score was defined as F50 (clonal expansion) divided by E x V (chaos), with BLOSUM62-based TCRdist calculated between CDR3 peptides within each V-J. Welch's t-statistics and random forest reduced roughly 530 V-J features to around 14, which were used in a naive Bayes classifier (R e1071). No statistical method was used to set the sample size in advance, and investigators knew the group allocation. The paper reports TCR Vbeta CDR3 sequencing of approximately 140 peripheral blood samples: 43 ophthalmopathy, approximately 74 hyperthyroidism and approximately 17 progressor patients.

The receptor's source is a woman aged 35 to 60 with Graves disease. Donor details come from another sample of the same person, matched by shared clones. The sequence joins TRBV15 to TRBJ2-2, with 11 bases matching TRBD2. This sample comprised peripheral blood mononuclear cells (PBMCs), obtained at new diagnosis, from a patient treated with antithyroid drugs. The nucleotide sequence is TGTGCCACCAGCAGAACTAGCGGGGGGAACACCGGGGAGCTGTTTTTT. The encoded protein is CATSRTSGGNTGELFF. The entire variable domain, with the stretches around the CDR3 drawn from the reference TRBV15 and TRBJ2-2 proteins, is DAMVIQNPRYQVTQFGKPVTLSCSQTLNHNVMYWYQQKSSQAPKLLFHYYDKDFNNEADTPDNFQSRRPNTSFCFLDIRSPGLGDTAMYLCATSRTSGGNTGELFFGEGSRLTVL.